This is a list of T cell receptor beta chains from one sample in a study of blood T cell repertoires in COVID-19. Assay used: immunoSEQ multiplex PCR; TCRdb lists only in-frame clones, some missing. Of 90,000 to 150,000 clones in the sample, approximately 87% were seen once. Material: peripheral blood. These receptors originate from a man aged 70-80 years who had recovered from COVID-19. The CDR3 runs from the conserved cysteine through the conserved F or W. D genes are given only for firm matches. Some rows mark clone size as missing; the rest say once, few, many or name a class of expanded clone.

V	D	size	J	DNA	CDR3
TRBV29-1	NA	NA	TRBJ1-3	TGCAGCGTAGGAGGGACCTCTGGAAACACCATATATTTT	CSVGGTSGNTIYF
TRBV4-1	TRBD1	NA	TRBJ2-5	TGCGCCAGCAGCCGGCTCCAGCTACAGGGGGGAAAAGAGACCCAGTACTTC	CASSRLQLQGGKETQYF
TRBV6-5	TRBD1	once	TRBJ1-2	TGTGCCAGCAGTTACTCGGCAGGGGGTCCGGTAGGTGGCTACACCTTC	CASSYSAGGPVGGYTF
TRBV5-1	NA	NA	TRBJ2-1	TGCGCCAGCAGCATCTCCAGTGCCTACAATGAGCAGTTCTTC	CASSISSAYNEQFF
TRBV5-8	TRBD1	NA	TRBJ2-1	TGTGCCAGCAGCTTGGGGCCGGGACAGGGTACGCATGAGCAGTTCTTC	CASSLGPGQGTHEQFF
TRBV5-4	NA	NA	TRBJ2-5	TGTGCCAGCAGCTCACCCTTGGGGGGCCAAGAGACCCAGTACTTC	CASSSPLGGQETQYF
TRBV24-1	TRBD1	NA	TRBJ1-2	TGTGCCACCAGCGGACAGGGGGAATCAGGCTACACCTTC	CATSGQGESGYTF
TRBV9	TRBD2	NA	TRBJ2-1	TGTGCCAGCAGCGTATCACGAGGATCTAGCGGGGTCTCGGTGTACAATGAGCAGTTCTTC	CASSVSRGSSGVSVYNEQFF
TRBV28	TRBD1	NA	TRBJ1-1	TGTGCCAGCAGTTTAGGAGGGGGCGAGACTCTCGGGGCTTTCTTT	CASSLGGGETLGAFF
TRBV7-2	TRBD1	NA	TRBJ2-7	TGTGCCAGCAGCTCACAGGGGTACGAGCAGTACTTC	CASSSQGYEQYF
TRBV5-1	TRBD1	NA	TRBJ2-1	TGCGCCAGCAGCCAAGGACAGGGAATGGATGAGCAGTTCTTC	CASSQGQGMDEQFF
TRBV7-2	TRBD1	NA	TRBJ1-2	TGTGCCAGCAGCTTTACCGGGACAGGACGGTATGGCTACACCTTC	CASSFTGTGRYGYTF
TRBV29-1	NA	NA	TRBJ2-7	TGCAGCGTTGAAAGTCAGGTATCGTACGAGCAGTACTTC	CSVESQVSYEQYF
TRBV3-1/TRBV3-2	NA	NA	TRBJ1-5	TGTGCCAGCAGCGGGGGGGTGTGGCAGCCCCAGCATTTT	CASSGGVWQPQHF
TRBV3-1/TRBV3-2	TRBD2	NA	TRBJ2-1	TGTGCCAGCGCAAAGCGTGGACTAGCGGGAATGGGCAATGAGCAGTTCTTC	CASAKRGLAGMGNEQFF
TRBV18	NA	once	TRBJ2-3	TGTGCCAGCTCACCTCCTAGCACAGATACGCAGTATTTT	CASSPPSTDTQYF
TRBV5-1	TRBD2	NA	TRBJ2-7	TGCGCCAGCAGCTTGGATCCCGGGGGGGCCTACGAGCAGTACTTC	CASSLDPGGAYEQYF
TRBV4-1	NA	NA	TRBJ2-5	TGCGCCAGCAGCCTAGACGGCCAAGAGACCCAGTACTTC	CASSLDGQETQYF
TRBV27	NA	NA	TRBJ2-4	TGTGCCAGCAGTTTATCCGGGAGAAGAAACATTCAGTACTTC	CASSLSGRRNIQYF
TRBV28	NA	few	TRBJ1-4	TGTGCCAGCTCGGGGTGGAGTACTAATGAAAAACTGTTTTTT	CASSGWSTNEKLFF
TRBV9	TRBD2	NA	TRBJ2-1	TGTGCCAGCAGCCCCTTAGCGGGGGTAGGGAATGAGCAGTTCTTC	CASSPLAGVGNEQFF
TRBV5-5	NA	NA	TRBJ2-1	TGTGCCAGCAGCCGTAATGAGCAGTTCTTC	CASSRNEQFF
TRBV6-5	TRBD1	NA	TRBJ2-7	TGTGCCAGCATGCGGCAGGGGGCTAACGAGCAGTACTTC	CASMRQGANEQYF
TRBV11-2	TRBD2	NA	TRBJ2-3	TGTGCCAGCAGCGAACTAGCGGGAGCTAAGAGGGATACGCAGTATTTT	CASSELAGAKRDTQYF
TRBV20-1	TRBD2	once	TRBJ2-7	TGCAGTGCTAGTTCGTGGCGGGGGGCCAACGAGCAGTACTTC	CSASSWRGANEQYF
TRBV7-9	NA	NA	TRBJ2-6	TGTGCCAGCAGCGGCGGGCGGACCGGGGCCAACGTCCTGACTTTC	CASSGGRTGANVLTF
TRBV19	TRBD1	NA	TRBJ1-2	TGTGCCAGTACCCGGACAGGGAATGGCTACACCTTC	CASTRTGNGYTF
TRBV5-3	NA	NA	TRBJ1-1	TGTGCCAGAAGCTTGGCCCCGGAAGCTTTCTTT	CARSLAPEAFF
TRBV5-4	TRBD2	once	TRBJ2-5	TGTGCCAGCAGCTTGGTTGGGCGGGAGTACCAAGAGACCCAGTACTTC	CASSLVGREYQETQYF
TRBV24-1	TRBD1	NA	TRBJ2-3	TGTGCCACCAGTGCCCGTGACAGGGGGTATACTTGGGGGGATACGCAGTATTTT	CATSARDRGYTWGDTQYF
TRBV7-8	TRBD1	few	TRBJ1-2	TGTGCCAGCAGCTTTGCGCAGGGGGATGGCTACACCTTC	CASSFAQGDGYTF
TRBV2	NA	NA	TRBJ1-6	TGTGCCAGCAAGACGGTGGGGGGACGTTCCTATAATTCACCCCTCCACTTT	CASKTVGGRSYNSPLHF
TRBV18	TRBD1	NA	TRBJ2-7	TGTGCCAGCTCACCATGGACAGGGGCGACCTACGAGCAGTACTTC	CASSPWTGATYEQYF
TRBV27	NA	NA	TRBJ2-6	TGTGCCAGCAGTCGAACAGGTGATTCTGGGGCCAACGTCCTGACTTTC	CASSRTGDSGANVLTF
TRBV18	TRBD1	NA	TRBJ1-4	TGTGCCAGCTCACCACCGGGACAGGCCCGGGAAAAACTGTTTTTT	CASSPPGQAREKLFF
TRBV4-1	NA	NA	TRBJ2-3	TGCGCCAGCAGCCAAGTCGGGGGTGGCACAGATACGCAGTATTTT	CASSQVGGGTDTQYF
TRBV4-2	TRBD2	NA	TRBJ2-3	TGTGCCAGCAGCCTCTCCGGGACTAGCACAGGGACAGATACGCAGTATTTT	CASSLSGTSTGTDTQYF
TRBV7-2	NA	NA	TRBJ1-5	TGTGCCAGCAGCCGGGACATGCCCAATCAGCCCCAGCATTTT	CASSRDMPNQPQHF
TRBV4-2	TRBD1	NA	TRBJ1-6	TGTGCCAGCAGCCAAGACTCGACAGGGGTAGGTTCACCCCTCCACTTT	CASSQDSTGVGSPLHF
TRBV30	NA	once	TRBJ1-4	TGTGCCTGGACCCGCGGATTGTCCGGGGAAAAACTGTTTTTT	CAWTRGLSGEKLFF
TRBV28	TRBD1	NA	TRBJ2-7	TGTGCCAGCACTCCTCCCCCTGGACAGGGCGGGTACGAGCAGTACTTC	CASTPPPGQGGYEQYF